This T cell receptor (beta chain) was identified in a study of blood T cell repertoires in COVID-19. Study-level background: COVID-19 samples collected from the United States, Italy and Spain covered acute and convalescent phases. PBMCs, B-cell-depleted T cells, or T cells provided the cDNA or gDNA that made up the material.

As processed by the authors: By means of reference gene primer amplification, nucleated cell counts were estimated. Assay: immunoSEQ multiplex PCR; the TCRdb copy retains only in-frame clones and omits some. From that table come the V and J calls and clone size; the DNA was used to work out D and trimming. The data contain 300,000 to 400,000 clones, around 87% of them singletons. Researchers sorted participants into cohorts using their self-reported clinical history. Trimming pared 5 bases from V and 2 bases from J, leaving 9 bases between. The CDR3 is made up of 13 amino acids. The V gene's germline CDR1 is MRHNA and CDR2 SNTAGT.

The chain joins TRBV6-4 to TRBJ1-1; D perhaps matches TRBD1 (5 bases). Sequencing was done on a sample of PBMCs or T cells enriched from blood (not recorded which). This receptor was obtained from a woman aged 30 to 39 with acute COVID-19. The CDR3 here is CASSSRVNTEAFF. CDR3 nucleotide sequence: TGTGCCAGCAGTTCCAGGGTCAACACTGAAGCTTTCTTT.